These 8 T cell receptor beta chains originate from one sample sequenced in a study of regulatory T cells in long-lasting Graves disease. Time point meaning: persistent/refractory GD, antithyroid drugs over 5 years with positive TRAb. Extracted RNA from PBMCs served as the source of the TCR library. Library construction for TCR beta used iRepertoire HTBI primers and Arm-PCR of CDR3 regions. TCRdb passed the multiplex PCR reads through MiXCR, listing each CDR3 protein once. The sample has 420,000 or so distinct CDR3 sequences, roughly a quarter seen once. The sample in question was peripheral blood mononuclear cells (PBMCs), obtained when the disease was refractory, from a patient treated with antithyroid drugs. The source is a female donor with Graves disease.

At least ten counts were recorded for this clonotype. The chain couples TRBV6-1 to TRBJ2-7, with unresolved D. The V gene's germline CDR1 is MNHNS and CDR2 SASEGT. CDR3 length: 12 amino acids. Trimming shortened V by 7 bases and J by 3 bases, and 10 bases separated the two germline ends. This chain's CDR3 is CASMGQGYEQYF. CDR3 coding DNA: TGTGCCAGCATGGGTCAAGGCTACGAGCAGTACTTC.

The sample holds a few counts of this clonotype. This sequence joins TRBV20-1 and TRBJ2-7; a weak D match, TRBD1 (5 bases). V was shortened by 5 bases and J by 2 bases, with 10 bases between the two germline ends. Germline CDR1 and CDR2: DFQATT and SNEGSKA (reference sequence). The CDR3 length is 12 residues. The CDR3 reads CSAFKGAYEQYF. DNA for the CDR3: TGCAGTGCTTTCAAAGGGGCCTACGAGCAGTACTTC.

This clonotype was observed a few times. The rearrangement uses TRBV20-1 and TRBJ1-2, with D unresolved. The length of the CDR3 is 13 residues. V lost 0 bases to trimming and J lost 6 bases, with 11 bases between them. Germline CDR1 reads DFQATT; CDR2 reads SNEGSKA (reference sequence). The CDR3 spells CSARDGFFNGYTF. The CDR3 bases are TGCAGTGCTAGAGACGGCTTTTTTAATGGCTACACCTTC.

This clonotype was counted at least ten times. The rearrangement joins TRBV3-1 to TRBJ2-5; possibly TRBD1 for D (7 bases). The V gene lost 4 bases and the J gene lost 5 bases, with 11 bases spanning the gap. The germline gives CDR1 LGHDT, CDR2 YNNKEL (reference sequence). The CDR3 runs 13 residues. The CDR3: CASSPSGGETQYF. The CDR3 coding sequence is TGTGCCAGCAGCCCCTCAGGGGGGGAGACCCAGTACTTC.

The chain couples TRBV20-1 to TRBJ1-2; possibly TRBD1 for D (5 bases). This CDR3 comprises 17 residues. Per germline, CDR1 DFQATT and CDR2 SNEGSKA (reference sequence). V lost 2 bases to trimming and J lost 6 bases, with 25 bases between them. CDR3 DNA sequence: TGCAGTGCTAGAAATGCAGGGCTCCCCTCGCCTCGGGATGGCTACACCTTC. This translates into CSARNAGLPSPRDGYTF.

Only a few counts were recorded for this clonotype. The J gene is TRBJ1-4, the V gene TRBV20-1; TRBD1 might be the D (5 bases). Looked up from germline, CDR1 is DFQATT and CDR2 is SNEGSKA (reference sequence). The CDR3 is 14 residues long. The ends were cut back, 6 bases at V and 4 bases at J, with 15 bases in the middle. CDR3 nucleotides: TGCAGTGCGAAGGAGGGGCTCATTAATGAAAAACTGTTTTTT. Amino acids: CSAKEGLINEKLFF.

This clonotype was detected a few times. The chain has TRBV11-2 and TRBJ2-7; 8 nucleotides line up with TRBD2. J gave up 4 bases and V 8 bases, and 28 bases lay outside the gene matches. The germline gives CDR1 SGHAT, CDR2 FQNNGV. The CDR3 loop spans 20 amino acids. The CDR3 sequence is CASARLMWIERAREGYEQYF. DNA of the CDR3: TGTGCCAGCGCCCGCTTAATGTGGATAGAGCGGGCACGGGAGGGGTACGAGCAGTACTTC.

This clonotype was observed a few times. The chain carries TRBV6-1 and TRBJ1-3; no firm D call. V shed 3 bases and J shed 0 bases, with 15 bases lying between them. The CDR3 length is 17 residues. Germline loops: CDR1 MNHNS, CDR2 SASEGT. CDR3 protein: CASSDPTDGNSGNTIYF. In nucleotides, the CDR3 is TGTGCCAGCAGTGACCCCACAGACGGAAACTCTGGAAACACCATATATTTT.